What follows are 8 T cell receptor beta chains derived from one specimen sequenced in a study of technical replicates of blood from a few donors listed by TCRdb under 2017. The method behind the library was the immunoSEQ multiplex PCR assay. Held by TCRdb, this immuneACCESS table contains in-frame sequences only and omits some clones. Under half of the omission traces to an unresolved V gene where checked; the cause of the rest is unknown. In all, the sample holds about 83,000 clones, and around 90% of those were seen once. The top ten clones comprise 0.25% to 0.3% of the sample. Input material: T cells isolated from PBMCs. These TCRs come from a human donor in good health.

The chain links TRBV6-1 to TRBJ2-7; 8 positions match TRBD1. The junction had 4 bases not matched to a gene; V was cut back by 1 base and J by 2 bases. This CDR3 contains 15 residues. The V gene's germline CDR1 is MNHNS and CDR2 SASEGT. CDR3 region: CASSEDRGFTYEQYF. The CDR3 DNA reads TGTGCCAGCAGTGAAGACAGGGGGTTCACCTACGAGCAGTACTTC.

This sequence joins TRBV4-1 and TRBJ1-1; 7 bases map to TRBD1. Trimming took 6 bases from V and 5 from J; bases not matched to a gene: 9. Germline lookup yields CDR1 MGHRA and CDR2 YSYEKL. This CDR3 has 14 residues. CDR3 DNA sequence: TGCGCCAGCAGTCTTACAGGGGAAGGAACTGAAGCTTTCTTT. Its protein is CASSLTGEGTEAFF.

In DNA form, the CDR3 reads TGTGCCACCAGCAGAGGGACAGGGTGGAACGAGCAGTACTTC. Translated: CATSRGTGWNEQYF. The V call is TRBV15, the J call TRBJ2-7; 8 positions match TRBD1. CDR1 and CDR2 (germline): LNHNV, YYDKDF (reference sequence). With V trimmed by 1 base and J by 5 bases, 4 bases remained unmatched. The CDR3 has 14 residues.

The CDR3 DNA reads TGCAGCGTCGGACTAGCGGGGGGACAAGAGACCCAGTACTTC. Protein sequence: CSVGLAGGQETQYF. This chain uses TRBV29-1 with TRBJ2-5; 14 nucleotides agree with TRBD2. Germline V gene sequence: CDR1 SQVTM, CDR2 ANQGSEA. V gave up 6 bases and J gave up 2 bases; unmatched junction bases: 2. The CDR3 is made up of 14 amino acids.

The chain recombines TRBV6-5 with TRBJ2-7, with TRBD2 identical over 7 bases. This CDR3 spans 15 amino acids. V lost 2 bases and J lost 3; bases outside the gene matches: 7. CDR1 is MNHEY and CDR2 is SVGAGI in the germline V gene. The CDR3 nucleotides are TGTGCCAGCAGTTACGGGCGGGGGTTGGGCTACGAGCAGTACTTC. Its protein is CASSYGRGLGYEQYF.

This chain links TRBV10-2 with TRBJ2-3; D may be TRBD1 (6 bases). Germline V gene lookup returns CDR1 WSHSY and CDR2 SAAADI. V dropped 0 bases and J dropped 4 bases, with 11 bases sitting between them. The CDR3 has 15 amino acids. The CDR3 here is CASSESPPGADTQYF. The CDR3 coding sequence is TGCGCCAGCAGTGAGTCCCCCCCAGGGGCAGATACGCAGTATTTT.

The chain is built from TRBV29-1 and TRBJ2-5; 8 positions match TRBD1. Germline CDR1 SQVTM, CDR2 ANQGSEA. CDR3 length: 13 residues. V shed 4 bases, J shed 5 bases, and the junction held 6 bases outside the gene matches. The CDR3 bases are TGCAGCGTTGCCGGACAGGGACGGGAGACCCAGTACTTC. The encoded protein is CSVAGQGRETQYF.

V usage is TRBV27 and J usage is TRBJ2-1; D unresolved. The V end was cut by 5 bases, the J end by 11 bases, with 13 bases between. The CDR3 has 12 amino acids. CDR1 and CDR2 (germline): MNHEY, SMNVEV (reference sequence). The CDR3 nucleotides are TGTGCCAGCAGTCCTGACATCTTGCAGCAGTTCTTC. Its translation is CASSPDILQQFF.